This entry describes one TCR beta chain. The junction departs from the called germline gene at one end, perhaps through a read error. Original methodology: Using reference gene primer amplification, nucleated cell counts were estimated. Method: immunoSEQ multiplex PCR; TCRdb's copy keeps in-frame clones and lacks some. V, J and clone size were drawn from that table, and D and trimming were deduced from the DNA. This table has over 80,000 clones, about 89% appearing once. The CDR3 runs 13 residues. Germline values: CDR1 PRHDT, CDR2 FYEKMQ (reference sequence). This sample is drawn from a study of blood T cell repertoires in COVID-19.

The rearrangement joins TRBV13 to TRBJ1-5, with a weak D call TRBD1 (5 bases). The receptor was isolated from a human donor with active COVID-19. The donor label of this sample is uncertain. Sequenced: peripheral blood. The CDR3 sequence is CASSLGVEQPQHF. In DNA form, the CDR3 reads TGTGCCAGCAGCCTAGGGGTAGAACAGCCCCAGCATTTT.